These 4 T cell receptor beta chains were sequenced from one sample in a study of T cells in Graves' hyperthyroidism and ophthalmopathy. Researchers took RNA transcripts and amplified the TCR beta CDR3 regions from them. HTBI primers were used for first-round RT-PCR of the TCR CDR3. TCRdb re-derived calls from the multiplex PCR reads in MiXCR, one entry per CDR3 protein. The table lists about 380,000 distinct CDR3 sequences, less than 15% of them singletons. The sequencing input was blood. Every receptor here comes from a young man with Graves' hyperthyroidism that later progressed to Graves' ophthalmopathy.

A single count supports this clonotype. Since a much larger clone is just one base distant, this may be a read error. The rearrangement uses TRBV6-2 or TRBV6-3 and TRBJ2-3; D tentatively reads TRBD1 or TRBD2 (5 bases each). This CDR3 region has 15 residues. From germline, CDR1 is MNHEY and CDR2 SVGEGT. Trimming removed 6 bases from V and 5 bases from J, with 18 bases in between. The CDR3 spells CASRSWDGGGDTQYF. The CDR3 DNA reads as TGTGCCAGCAGGAGCTGGGACGGAGGAGGAGATACGCAGTATTTT.

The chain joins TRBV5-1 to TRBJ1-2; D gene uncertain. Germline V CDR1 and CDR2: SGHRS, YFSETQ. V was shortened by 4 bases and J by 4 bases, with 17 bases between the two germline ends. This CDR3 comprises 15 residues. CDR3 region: CASSPDRLRGYGYTF. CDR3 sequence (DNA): TGCGCCAGCAGCCCCGACCGACTACGGGGCTATGGCTACACCTTC.

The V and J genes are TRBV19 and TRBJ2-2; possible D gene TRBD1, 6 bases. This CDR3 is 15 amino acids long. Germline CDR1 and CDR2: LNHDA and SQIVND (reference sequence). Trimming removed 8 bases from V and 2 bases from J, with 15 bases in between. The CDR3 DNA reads TGTGCCAGTTCTACAGGGACGGATAACACCGGGGAGCTGTTTTTT. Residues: CASSTGTDNTGELFF. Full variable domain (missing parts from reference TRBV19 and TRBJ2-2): DGGITQSPKYLFRKEGQNVTLSCEQNLNHDAMYWYRQDPGQGLRLIYYSQIVNDFQKGDIAEGYSVSREKKESFPLTVTSAQKNPTAFYLCASSTGTDNTGELFFGEGSRLTVL.

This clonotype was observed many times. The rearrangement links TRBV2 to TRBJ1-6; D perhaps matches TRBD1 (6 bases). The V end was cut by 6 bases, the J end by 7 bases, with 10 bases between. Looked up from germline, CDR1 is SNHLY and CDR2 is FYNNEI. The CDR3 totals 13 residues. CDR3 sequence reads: CASRGQLNSPLHF. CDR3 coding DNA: TGTGCCAGCAGGGGACAACTCAATTCACCCCTCCACTTT. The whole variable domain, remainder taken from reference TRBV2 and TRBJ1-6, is EPEVTQTPSHQVTQMGQEVILRCVPISNHLYFYWYRQILGQKVEFLVSFYNNEISEKSEIFDDQFSVERPDGSNFTLKIRSTKLEDSAMYFCASRGQLNSPLHFGNGTRLTVT.